There are many counts of the clone carrying this TCR beta chain. The sample's time point: persistent/refractory GD, antithyroid drugs over 5 years with positive TRAb. The TCR library was made from RNA that had been extracted from PBMCs in TRIzol. Deletions cut 8 bases from V and 0 bases from J, with 10 bases between. The CDR3 covers 13 residues. CDR1 and CDR2 from the germline V gene are MNHNS and SASEGT. The source of the sample is a study of regulatory T cells in long-lasting Graves disease. Combining iRepertoire HTBI primers with Arm-PCR of CDR3 regions, the authors built TCR beta libraries. A single record per CDR3 protein comes from TCRdb applying MiXCR to the multiplex PCR reads. The sample holds roughly 500,000 distinct CDR3 sequences, about a fifth seen once.

This sample comprised peripheral blood mononuclear cells (PBMCs), obtained when the disease was refractory, from a patient treated with antithyroid drugs. The chain is built from TRBV6-1 and TRBJ1-1, with no clear D. The sequence derives from a female donor with Graves disease. The CDR3 region is CASGTAMNTEAFF. CDR3 nucleotide sequence: TGTGCCAGCGGTACAGCCATGAACACTGAAGCTTTCTTT.